Below are 21 T cell receptor beta chains sequenced from a single sample in a study of blood T cell repertoires in COVID-19. Assay: immunoSEQ multiplex PCR; the TCRdb copy retains only in-frame clones and omits some. The repertoire holds roughly 350,000 clones, with around 85% as singletons. The specimen sequenced was peripheral blood. The receptors were gathered from a woman aged 18-29 years with acute or convalescent COVID-19.

J is TRBJ2-3 and V is TRBV30; 8 bases match TRBD1. J gave up 0 bases and V 1 base, and 3 bases lay outside the gene matches. The germline CDR1 and CDR2 sequences are GTSNPN and SVGIG (reference sequence). The CDR3 loop spans 15 amino acids. The CDR3 nucleotides are TGTGCCTGGAGTGGAGGACAGGGAAGCACAGATACGCAGTATTTT. As protein: CAWSGGQGSTDTQYF. Combining the CDR3 with reference TRBV30 and TRBJ2-3 gives the whole variable domain SQTIHQWPATLVQPVGSPLSLECTVEGTSNPNLYWYRQAAGRGLQLLFYSVGIGQISSEVPQNLSASRPQDRQFILSSKKLLLSDSGFYLCAWSGGQGSTDTQYFGPGTRLTVL.

This chain connects TRBV7-9 to TRBJ2-5, with TRBD2 matching 9 bases. With 1 base clipped from V and 1 base from J, the junction kept 4 bases outside the gene matches. The CDR3 spans 16 residues. CDR1 SEHNR and CDR2 FQNEAQ come from the germline V gene (reference sequence). Here the CDR3 reads CASSLVSGRTQETQYF. Written as DNA, the CDR3 is TGTGCCAGCAGCTTAGTAAGCGGGAGGACCCAAGAGACCCAGTACTTC.

This clone appeared a few times. This rearrangement joins TRBV6-4 to TRBJ1-2, with TRBD1 matching over 11 bases. The CDR3 covers 13 residues. Germline loops: CDR1 MRHNA, CDR2 SNTAGT. Trimming removed 4 bases from V and 7 bases from J; junction bases left unmatched: 2. CDR3 sequence (DNA): TGTGCCAGCAGTGGGACAGGGGGCTCTGGCTACACCTTC. Its translation is CASSGTGGSGYTF.

This chain uses TRBV20-1 with TRBJ1-1; D unresolved. Deletions cut 3 bases from V and 6 bases from J, with 20 bases between. The germline gives CDR1 DFQATT, CDR2 SNEGSKA (reference sequence). The CDR3 has 15 residues. CDR3 in amino acids: CSASNSLWAPAEAFF. The CDR3 nucleotides read TGCAGTGCTAGTAATTCTTTGTGGGCTCCGGCTGAAGCTTTCTTT.

Notes on this clone: At one end, the junction sequence differs from germline, possibly due to a read error. The rearrangement links TRBV6-5 to TRBJ1-5, with a weak D call TRBD1 (5 bases). CDR1 is MNHEY, CDR2 SVGAGI, per germline. The CDR3 covers 15 residues. The CDR3 region is CASRRGAYSNQPQHF. CDR3 DNA sequence: TGTGCCAGCAGACGCGGGGCTTATAGCAATCAACCCCAGCATTTT.

The V call is TRBV3-1 (or the pseudogene TRBV3-2), the J call TRBJ1-4, with 8 bases identical to TRBD1. J gave up 7 bases and V 4 bases, and 14 bases lay outside the gene matches. Germline V lookup: CDR1 LGHDT, CDR2 YNNKEL (reference sequence). CDR3 length equals 17 residues. CDR3 bases: TGTGCCAGCAGCCGAGGACAGGGTTCCTACCCCAGTGAAAAACTGTTTTTT. Its protein product is CASSRGQGSYPSEKLFF.

As concerns this clone: A junction boundary mismatches the germline segment, possibly from a read error. J is TRBJ1-2 and V is TRBV6-5; D is perhaps TRBD1 (5 bases). This CDR3 has 13 residues. Germline V gene data show CDR1 as MNHEY and CDR2 as SVGAGI. This CDR3 is CATFTPTAYAYTF. CDR3 nucleotide sequence: TGTGCCACTTTTACACCGACAGCCTATGCCTACACCTTC.

The CDR3 here is CASSTGGPGTEAFF. The CDR3 DNA sequence: TGTGCCAGTAGTACGGGGGGCCCGGGCACTGAAGCTTTCTTT. This sequence joins TRBV19 and TRBJ1-1, with D maybe TRBD1 (6 bases). The germline V and J ends were trimmed by 4 bases and 4 bases, with 13 bases remaining between them. Germline CDR1 reads LNHDA; CDR2 reads SQIVND (reference sequence). The CDR3 sequence is 14 residues long.

This chain joins TRBV28 and TRBJ1-4; TRBD1 might be the D (5 bases). CDR3 length: 14 residues. Trimming cost V 5 bases and J 8 bases, with 15 bases left between them. CDR1 is MDHEN and CDR2 is SYDVKM in the germline V gene. DNA of the CDR3: TGTGCCAGCAGTCGGGACCCGGGAGGAGAAAAACTGTTTTTT. This translates into CASSRDPGGEKLFF.

Only one count was recorded for this clone. The rearrangement uses TRBV6-4 and TRBJ1-5; D is ambiguous. This CDR3 region has 15 residues. V lost 3 bases, J lost 4 bases, and 13 bases lay in between. CDR1 and CDR2 from the germline V gene are MRHNA and SNTAGT. The CDR3: CASSESGGSNQPQHF. The CDR3 DNA reads TGTGCCAGCAGTGAGTCGGGTGGGTCGAATCAGCCCCAGCATTTT.

The genes are TRBV19 and TRBJ1-1; TRBD1 aligns across 9 bases. Looked up from germline, CDR1 is LNHDA and CDR2 is SQIVND (reference sequence). The CDR3 has 14 residues. V shed 7 bases and J 1 base; nucleotides not matched to a gene: 4. The CDR3 region is CASTRTGANTEAFF. The CDR3 nucleotides are TGTGCCAGTACGAGGACAGGGGCGAACACTGAAGCTTTCTTT.

The chain joins TRBV24-1 to TRBJ2-7; D is unresolved. The CDR3 has 14 residues. From germline, CDR1 is KGHDR and CDR2 SFDVKD. V was trimmed by 2 bases and J by 0 bases, leaving 7 bases between them. Here the CDR3 DNA reads TGTGCCACCAGTGATTCTTATAGCTCCTACGAGCAGTACTTC. Translation gives CATSDSYSSYEQYF.

The chain links TRBV5-1 to TRBJ1-1; 8 bases match TRBD1. This CDR3 is built from 14 residues. CDR1 and CDR2 from the germline V gene are SGHRS and YFSETQ. The V gene end was trimmed by 4 bases and the J gene end by 3 bases; junction bases not matched to a gene: 5. Here the CDR3 reads CASSKTGEDTEAFF. In nucleotides, the CDR3 is TGCGCCAGCAGCAAGACAGGGGAGGACACTGAAGCTTTCTTT.

This chain uses TRBV5-4 with TRBJ1-2, with D unclear. V lost 0 bases to trimming and J lost 10 bases, with 13 bases between them. This CDR3 comprises 13 residues. Germline assignment: CDR1 SGHNT and CDR2 YYREEE (reference sequence). The CDR3 region has the DNA TGTGCCAGCAGCTTGGCGGTGGTGGTAGACTACACCTTC. Translated: CASSLAVVVDYTF. The full variable domain, completed using reference TRBV5-4 and TRBJ1-2, is ETGVTQSPTHLIKTRGQQVTLRCSSQSGHNTVSWYQQALGQGPQFIFQYYREEENGRGNFPPRFSGLQFPNYSSELNVNALELDDSALYLCASSLAVVVDYTFGSGTRLTVV.

This clone was recorded a few times. The gene calls are TRBV18 and TRBJ2-7; 11 positions match TRBD1. The CDR3 has 17 amino acids. The J segment lost 3 bases and the V segment lost 2 bases, leaving 9 bases of the junction unmatched. Germline CDR1 KGHSH, CDR2 LQKENI. CDR3 residues: CASSPGPGQGAGYEQYF. The CDR3 coding sequence is TGTGCCAGCTCACCAGGGCCCGGACAGGGGGCGGGCTACGAGCAGTACTTC.

This clone was observed a few times. The chain joins TRBV11-2 to TRBJ1-2, with D perhaps TRBD1 (6 bases). Trimming took off 0 bases at V and 4 bases at J, with 12 bases between the two ends. Germline V gene sequence: CDR1 SGHAT, CDR2 FQNNGV. The CDR3 is made up of 15 amino acids. The CDR3 loop reads CASSLEAGAGYGYTF. The CDR3 DNA reads as TGTGCCAGCAGCTTAGAGGCAGGGGCGGGCTATGGCTACACCTTC.

The rearrangement joins TRBV18 to TRBJ2-1, with 14 bases matching TRBD2. This CDR3 is 15 amino acids long. Germline CDR1 reads KGHSH; CDR2 reads LQKENI. Trimming at V came to 6 bases and at J to 8 bases, leaving 6 bases not matched to a gene. The DNA for the CDR3 is TGTGCCAGCTCTCCGACTAGCGGGGGGGCCCATGAGCAGTTCTTC. Translated, it gives CASSPTSGGAHEQFF.

Only one count was recorded for this clone. CDR3 sequence reads: CASSEYNWRMTNEKLFF. DNA of the CDR3: TGTGCCAGCAGTGAATATAATTGGCGGATGACTAATGAAAAACTGTTTTTT. This chain links TRBV6-1 with TRBJ1-4; D remains ambiguous. In germline, CDR1 is MNHNS, CDR2 SASEGT. The CDR3 spans 17 residues. The V end lost 2 bases, the J end lost 2 bases, and 15 bases lay between the germline ends.

The gene calls are TRBV3-1 (or the pseudogene TRBV3-2) and TRBJ2-3; 9 bases map to TRBD2. Trimming cost V 4 bases and J 5 bases; bases outside gene matches: 16. The CDR3 spans 18 residues. CDR1 is LGHDT and CDR2 is YNNKEL in the germline V gene (reference sequence). The CDR3 region has the DNA TGTGCCAGCAGCCCACGAGGCCTAGCGGGGTCCGTTGGAGATACGCAGTATTTT. Translating gives CASSPRGLAGSVGDTQYF.

Sample share makes this clone medium-sized. The identical CDR3 is also encoded by other nucleotide sequences in the sample. The chain employs TRBV7-3 and TRBJ1-2; a weak D match, TRBD1 (5 bases). V gave up 4 bases and J gave up 6 bases, with 6 bases separating them. The CDR3 length is 11 residues. Germline lookup yields CDR1 SGHTA and CDR2 FQGTGA. The chain's CDR3 is CASSSGNGYTF. The CDR3 DNA is TGTGCCAGCAGCTCAGGGAATGGCTACACCTTC.

This sequence joins TRBV9 and TRBJ1-2; TRBD1 matches 11 bases. CDR1 is SGDLS and CDR2 is YYNGEE in the germline V gene. V was pared by 3 bases and J by 5 bases, with 6 bases of the junction left unmatched. This CDR3 spans 15 amino acids. This CDR3 reads CASSGDRGSGYGYTF. The CDR3 nucleotides read TGTGCCAGCAGCGGGGACAGGGGGTCGGGGTATGGCTACACCTTC.